This TCR beta chain emerged from a study of cytomegalovirus exposure and HLA in healthy donors. PCR employed 60 Vbeta and 13 Jbeta primers. Assay: immunoSEQ multiplex PCR; the TCRdb copy retains only in-frame clones and omits some. The data hold about 170,000 clones, with roughly 81% observed a single time. Study-wide points: Presence/absence analyses treated sequencing depth as roughly uniform across donors. Using the classifier, cytomegalovirus status was reportedly diagnosed with high specificity and sensitivity. Through in vitro validation, a few CMV-associated chains were shown to be specific for CMV antigens.

At the time of sampling, donors were nominally healthy, though unrecorded immune exposures were likely. Comments on this clone: The target antigen is unknown.

The CDR3 spans 18 residues. Germline CDR1 LNHDA, CDR2 SQIVND (reference sequence). The trim removed 4 bases at V and 6 bases at J, leaving 16 bases unmatched. The clonotype was recovered from a man aged 30 to 45 in good health and CMV-seropositive. The sample was PBMCs. This sequence joins TRBV19 and TRBJ1-1; 11 bases are shared with TRBD1. Here the CDR3 reads CASSTPGTGGKSGAEAFF. The CDR3 region has the DNA TGTGCCAGTAGTACCCCCGGGACAGGGGGTAAGTCGGGCGCTGAAGCTTTCTTT.